Shown below are 13 T cell receptor beta chains from a single sample sequenced in a study of blood T cells in healthy people across ages. Together with a sample-barcoded 5' primer, a J-beta primer mix was included in a second PCR lasting roughly 7 to 11 cycles. TCRdb re-called the 5' RACE reads through MiXCR, storing one row per CDR3 protein. In the table there are 1.5 million to 1.9 million distinct CDR3 sequences, roughly 43% of which are singletons. The specimen was blood. Receptors originate from a young woman in good health.

This clonotype was detected a few times. V usage is TRBV5-1 and J usage is TRBJ2-7; D uncertain. The length of the CDR3 is 15 residues. Germline CDR1 is SGHRS and CDR2 is YFSETQ. With 4 bases removed from V and 7 bases from J, the gap between germline ends came to 21 bases. The CDR3 region is CASSADFPPFEEQYF. The CDR3 region has the DNA TGCGCCAGCAGCGCCGACTTTCCCCCTTTTGAGGAGCAGTACTTC.

This clonotype appeared many times. V and J are TRBV29-1 and TRBJ2-7; D could derive from TRBD1 or TRBD2 (5 bases each). Germline CDR1 and CDR2: SQVTM and ANQGSEA. The CDR3 loop spans 14 amino acids. V was trimmed by 0 bases and J by 3 bases, leaving 12 bases between them. For the CDR3, the DNA is TGCAGCGTTGAAGATCTGGGGGACGGCTACGAGCAGTACTTC. Encoded protein: CSVEDLGDGYEQYF.

The chain has TRBV12-3 or TRBV12-4 and TRBJ2-1, with D unclear. CDR3 size: 13 residues. V dropped 7 bases and J dropped 0 bases, with 7 bases sitting between them. The CDR3 DNA reads TGTGCCAGCAAGGCGGACTCCTACAATGAGCAGTTCTTC. It encodes CASKADSYNEQFF.

This clonotype was seen only a few times. The chain links TRBV6-1 to TRBJ1-1; 9 nucleotides align to TRBD1. This CDR3 has 15 residues. Trimming removed 5 bases from V and 1 base from J; junction bases left unmatched: 5. Germline V gene data show CDR1 as MNHNS and CDR2 as SASEGT. CDR3 in DNA: TGTGCCAGCAGTAAACCGGGACAGGGGAACACTGAAGCTTTCTTT. The encoded protein is CASSKPGQGNTEAFF.

The chain combines TRBV11-3 with TRBJ2-7; 10 positions agree with TRBD2. Germline values: CDR1 SGHNT, CDR2 YENEEA. V shed 5 bases and J 4 bases; nucleotides not matched to a gene: 14. CDR3 size: 17 residues. This CDR3 is CASSRKPLGLAAYEQYF. As DNA, the CDR3 is TGTGCCAGCAGCAGAAAACCTCTAGGACTAGCGGCTTACGAGCAGTACTTC.

The V gene is TRBV6-5, the J gene TRBJ1-5, with D uncertain. This CDR3 is 15 amino acids long. V gave up 6 bases and J gave up 0 bases, with 12 bases separating them. CDR1 and CDR2 from the germline V gene are MNHEY and SVGAGI. The CDR3 region has the DNA TGTGCCAGCAGGTCCAGACGGAATAGCAATCAGCCCCAGCATTTT. Protein sequence: CASRSRRNSNQPQHF.

For this clonotype: One end of the junction is discordant with germline, which a read error may explain. The chain combines TRBV20-1 with TRBJ2-5; 7 positions match TRBD2. The germline CDR1 and CDR2 sequences are DFQATT and SNEGSKA (reference sequence). The length of the CDR3 is 17 residues. The CDR3 region is CSARPPASGLYQETQYF. The CDR3 DNA sequence: TGCAGTGCTAGACCTCCGGCTAGCGGACTGTACCAAGAGACTCAGTACTTC.

This chain links TRBV20-1 with TRBJ1-2, with D possibly TRBD1 on 5 matching bases. This CDR3 contains 13 residues. CDR1 is DFQATT and CDR2 is SNEGSKA in the germline V gene (reference sequence). Trimming shortened V by 0 bases and J by 13 bases, and 18 bases separated the two germline ends. DNA of the CDR3: TGCAGTGCTAGAGATCTGGGGACCGTGGGTTCCACCTTC. This translates into CSARDLGTVGSTF.

This clonotype has only a few counts. The chain employs TRBV4-3 and TRBJ2-7; 12 nucleotides agree with TRBD2. Trimming took 7 bases from V and 4 from J; bases not matched to a gene: 5. Looked up from germline, CDR1 is LGHNA and CDR2 is YSLEER. This CDR3 has 14 amino acids. The CDR3 nucleotides are TGCGCCAGCAAACCGGGACTAGCGGGTTACGAGCAGTACTTC. This gives the protein CASKPGLAGYEQYF.

This clonotype was detected only a few times. The genes are TRBV4-3 and TRBJ1-5, with 7 bases fitting TRBD1. Germline-derived CDR1 and CDR2 are LGHNA and YSLEER. The CDR3 runs to 18 residues. J gave up 0 bases and V 0 bases, and 8 bases lay outside the gene matches. The CDR3 DNA reads as TGCGCCAGCAGCCAAGACTTCCAGGGGGGGTATAGCAATCAGCCCCAGCATTTT. This sequence encodes CASSQDFQGGYSNQPQHF.

The sample holds a few counts of this clonotype. The chain uses TRBV27 and TRBJ2-7; D gene unclear. Germline CDR1 reads MNHEY; CDR2 reads SMNVEV (reference sequence). V was pared by 0 bases and J by 5 bases, with 8 bases between. CDR3 size: 13 residues. The CDR3 loop is CASSLSATHEQYF. CDR3 nucleotides: TGTGCCAGCAGTTTATCAGCGACCCACGAGCAGTACTTC.

This chain uses TRBV29-1 with TRBJ1-1; unclear D gene. V lost 6 bases, J lost 1 base, and 12 bases lay in between. This CDR3 region has 13 residues. The germline gives CDR1 SQVTM, CDR2 ANQGSEA. The CDR3 reads CSVHGGRNTEAFF. CDR3 in DNA: TGCAGCGTCCACGGAGGGAGGAACACTGAAGCTTTCTTT.

The chain is built from TRBV28 and TRBJ2-5, with 12 bases identical to TRBD2. Looked up from germline, CDR1 is MDHEN and CDR2 is SYDVKM. This CDR3 contains 20 residues. The trim removed 7 bases at V and 0 bases at J, leaving 18 bases unmatched. The CDR3 bases are TGTGCCAGCAACCCATGGAGCCGGACTAGCGGGATCATGTACCAAGAGACCCAGTACTTC. It encodes CASNPWSRTSGIMYQETQYF.